The 31 T cell receptor beta chains below all came from one sample that was sequenced in a study of blood T cell repertoires in COVID-19. Only in-frame clones appear in the TCRdb table, and some are missing; sequencing was by immunoSEQ multiplex PCR. The sample has 65,000 to 70,000 clones; 91% are singletons. Sample: peripheral blood. These receptors were taken from a human donor with active COVID-19. The donor label of this sample is uncertain.

This chain joins TRBV28 and TRBJ2-1, with D maybe TRBD1 (6 bases). The germline CDR1 and CDR2 sequences are MDHEN and SYDVKM. Deletions cut 11 bases from V and 0 bases from J, with 11 bases between. This CDR3 comprises 13 residues. CDR3 amino acids: CAWGTSSYNEQFF. The CDR3 coding sequence is TGTGCCTGGGGGACATCCTCCTACAATGAGCAGTTCTTC.

The V and J genes are TRBV13 and TRBJ2-4; TRBD2 is a possible D gene (6 bases). The CDR3 contains 15 residues. Germline values: CDR1 PRHDT, CDR2 FYEKMQ (reference sequence). V was trimmed by 4 bases and J by 6 bases, leaving 16 bases between them. CDR3: CASSSGGTLPNIQYF. Written as DNA, the CDR3 is TGTGCCAGCAGCTCAGGCGGGACTCTCCCAAACATTCAGTACTTC.

This clone was seen just once. The J gene is TRBJ2-7, the V gene TRBV27; 8 bases map to TRBD2. Germline loops: CDR1 MNHEY, CDR2 SMNVEV (reference sequence). The V gene end was trimmed by 4 bases and the J gene end by 3 bases; junction bases not matched to a gene: 2. The CDR3 is 13 residues long. CDR3 amino acids: CASSSGGDYEQYF. DNA for the CDR3: TGTGCCAGCAGTTCGGGGGGGGACTACGAGCAGTACTTC.

The J gene is TRBJ2-1, the V gene TRBV5-8; D uncertain. The CDR3 loop spans 13 amino acids. V gave up 2 bases and J gave up 7 bases, with 10 bases separating them. The germline V gene encodes CDR1 SGHTS and CDR2 YDEGEE. Here the CDR3 DNA reads TGTGCCAGCAGCTTCATGTCGGGTAATGAGCAGTTCTTC. It translates to CASSFMSGNEQFF.

The genes are TRBV5-5 and TRBJ1-5; tentative D call: TRBD1 (5 bases). CDR1 is SGHKS and CDR2 is YYEKEE in the germline V gene (reference sequence). V lost 0 bases to trimming and J lost 5 bases, with 18 bases between them. The CDR3 sequence is 17 residues long. The CDR3 DNA reads TGTGCCAGCAGCTTGGGTCTCGCCAGGGAGGGAGATCAGCCCCAGCATTTT. It yields the protein CASSLGLAREGDQPQHF.

This chain uses TRBV5-1 with TRBJ2-5, with TRBD2 as a possible D gene (6 bases). This CDR3 contains 16 residues. Between the trimmed V and J ends, which lost 0 bases and 4 bases, there was a span of 16 bases. The germline CDR1 and CDR2 sequences are SGHRS and YFSETQ. Here the CDR3 reads CASSLGGREIGETQYF. Written as DNA, the CDR3 is TGCGCCAGCAGCTTGGGGGGTCGGGAGATAGGAGAGACCCAGTACTTC.

The V and J genes are TRBV3-1 (or the pseudogene TRBV3-2) and TRBJ2-1, with D possibly being TRBD2 (6 bases). V lost 3 bases and J 0 bases, leaving 6 bases between the germline ends. This CDR3 comprises 14 residues. The germline gives CDR1 LGHDT, CDR2 YNNKEL (reference sequence). CDR3 in amino acids: CASSQTSSYNEQFF. CDR3 DNA sequence: TGTGCCAGCAGCCAGACTAGCTCCTACAATGAGCAGTTCTTC.

The gene calls are TRBV28 and TRBJ2-7; 7 nucleotides line up with TRBD1. CDR1 MDHEN and CDR2 SYDVKM come from the germline V gene. The CDR3 is 14 amino acids. V shed 6 bases, J shed 3 bases, and the junction held 8 bases outside the gene matches. The CDR3, as DNA: TGTGCCAGCAGAGTCGGGACAGCTCGCTACGAGCAGTACTTC. As protein: CASRVGTARYEQYF.

The chain uses TRBV9 and TRBJ1-1, with 7 bases that match TRBD1. Germline CDR1 reads SGDLS; CDR2 reads YYNGEE. The J segment lost 2 bases and the V segment lost 0 bases, leaving 7 bases of the junction unmatched. The CDR3 contains 16 residues. The CDR3 protein is CASSVGPQGGNTEAFF. The CDR3 bases are TGTGCCAGCAGCGTAGGCCCTCAGGGGGGAAACACTGAAGCTTTCTTT.

J is TRBJ2-3 and V is TRBV10-3; tentatively, D is TRBD2 (6 bases). Trimming pared 4 bases from V and 0 bases from J, leaving 14 bases between. The V gene's germline CDR1 is ENHRY and CDR2 SYGVKD. This CDR3 has 16 amino acids. The CDR3 DNA sequence: TGTGCCATCAGTGGACTGGGGCGGGACAGCACAGATACGCAGTATTTT. Protein sequence: CAISGLGRDSTDTQYF.

The CDR3: CASNQLATYNEQFF. The CDR3 bases are TGTGCCAGCAATCAACTAGCGACCTACAATGAGCAGTTCTTC. The genes are TRBV28 and TRBJ2-1; TRBD2 matches 7 bases. CDR3 length: 14 residues. Germline V CDR1 and CDR2: MDHEN, SYDVKM. J lost 2 bases, V lost 7 bases, and 5 bases had no gene match.

This clone was found once. V is TRBV6-5 and J is TRBJ2-6, with 8 bases lining up with TRBD2. Trimming cost V 7 bases and J 4 bases; bases outside gene matches: 6. CDR1 and CDR2 from the germline V gene are MNHEY and SVGAGI. CDR3 length equals 15 residues. The CDR3 bases are TGTGCCAGCAACCCGGGGGGGTCCGGGGCCAACGTCCTGACTTTC. Translated: CASNPGGSGANVLTF.

The CDR3: CATLGLPHYNEQFF. CDR3 DNA sequence: TGTGCCACCCTGGGACTACCTCACTACAATGAGCAGTTCTTC. The rearrangement uses TRBV2 and TRBJ2-1; TRBD2 matches 7 bases. From germline, CDR1 is SNHLY and CDR2 FYNNEI. The CDR3 has 14 residues. Trimming took 10 bases from V and 3 from J; bases not matched to a gene: 9.

V gene TRBV4-3 combines with J gene TRBJ2-7; 7 bases line up with TRBD1. The V segment lost 3 bases and the J segment 4 bases; nucleotides outside the gene matches: 6. Per germline, CDR1 LGHNA and CDR2 YSLEER. The CDR3 has 14 amino acids. The CDR3 loop is CASSHDREAYEQYF. CDR3 DNA: TGCGCCAGCAGCCACGACAGGGAAGCATACGAGCAGTACTTC.

The CDR3 sequence: CASSFQGTATNEKLFF. Here the CDR3 DNA reads TGTGCCAGCAGCTTTCAAGGGACTGCAACTAATGAAAAACTGTTTTTT. The gene calls are TRBV5-4 and TRBJ1-4; D might be TRBD1 (5 bases). Germline V gives CDR1 SGHNT, CDR2 YYREEE (reference sequence). The CDR3 totals 16 residues. Trimming cost V 2 bases and J 0 bases, with 11 bases left between them.

The chain employs TRBV5-6 and TRBJ2-7, with D unresolved. Germline V CDR1 and CDR2: SGHDT, YYEEEE. The CDR3 totals 16 residues. Trimming pared 0 bases from V and 5 bases from J, leaving 18 bases between. This chain's CDR3 is CASSLGLQSRWDEQYF. The CDR3 DNA is TGTGCCAGCAGCTTGGGACTCCAAAGTCGGTGGGACGAGCAGTACTTC.

V and J are TRBV7-2 and TRBJ2-7; TRBD1 matches at 9 bases. The CDR3 length is 15 residues. Germline lookup yields CDR1 SGHTA and CDR2 FQGNSA. Trimming took 5 bases from V and 3 from J; bases not matched to a gene: 8. The CDR3 sequence: CASSPPGTGYYEQYF. DNA of the CDR3: TGTGCCAGCAGCCCTCCCGGGACAGGGTACTACGAGCAGTACTTC.

The rearrangement uses TRBV19 and TRBJ2-1; 10 positions agree with TRBD2. J lost 5 bases, V lost 2 bases, and 12 bases had no gene match. There are 18 residues in the CDR3. The germline V gene has CDR1 LNHDA and CDR2 SQIVND (reference sequence). The CDR3 reads CASSIRASGRANNNEQFF. CDR3 coding DNA: TGTGCCAGTAGTATACGGGCTAGCGGGAGAGCTAATAACAATGAGCAGTTCTTC.

V gene TRBV4-2 combines with J gene TRBJ1-3, with 8 nucleotides matching TRBD1. J was trimmed by 0 bases and V by 3 bases; bases with no gene match: 7. The germline V gene has CDR1 LGHNA and CDR2 YNFKEQ. The CDR3 spans 17 residues. In DNA form, the CDR3 reads TGTGCCAGCAGCCAGGGGGTGGACAGGGCCTCTGGAAACACCATATATTTT. This gives the protein CASSQGVDRASGNTIYF.

The gene calls are TRBV6-6 and TRBJ1-3; TRBD1 matches 8 bases. The J segment lost 2 bases and the V segment lost 4 bases, leaving 4 bases of the junction unmatched. Germline loops: CDR1 MNHNY, CDR2 SVGAGI (reference sequence). This CDR3 has 15 amino acids. This CDR3 is CASSFGGQAGNTIYF. The DNA of the CDR3 is TGTGCCAGCAGTTTCGGGGGACAGGCTGGAAACACCATATATTTT.

This sequence joins TRBV7-8 and TRBJ2-3; 7 nucleotides agree with TRBD1. CDR3 length equals 16 residues. The V gene's germline CDR1 is SGHVS and CDR2 FQNEAQ. The junction had 10 bases not matched to a gene; V was cut back by 5 bases and J by 2 bases. CDR3 nucleotides: TGTGCCAGCAGCCCCCCGGGACAGCGCCCCACAGATACGCAGTATTTT. It encodes CASSPPGQRPTDTQYF.

This rearrangement joins TRBV28 to TRBJ2-5, with a possible D match to TRBD1 (5 bases). Germline lookup yields CDR1 MDHEN and CDR2 SYDVKM. V lost 2 bases and J 4 bases, leaving 20 bases between the germline ends. The CDR3 runs to 17 residues. The CDR3 region is CASSLGLGQGSGETQYF. Here the CDR3 DNA reads TGTGCCAGCAGTTTAGGCTTAGGGCAGGGTAGTGGAGAGACCCAGTACTTC.

The CDR3 DNA reads as TGTGCCAGCAGCTTATATGGGACACCTGGACTCGGCTACACCTTC. Amino acid sequence: CASSLYGTPGLGYTF. The genes are TRBV11-2 and TRBJ1-2; TRBD1 might be the D (6 bases). Trimming removed 2 bases at V and 8 bases at J, with 18 bases between. This CDR3 spans 15 amino acids. Germline V gene sequence: CDR1 SGHAT, CDR2 FQNNGV.

The J gene is TRBJ2-2, the V gene TRBV21-1; the table's D call TRBD1 went unverified against the DNA. TRBV21-1 has pseudogene status. CDR3 length: 15 residues. CDR3 in amino acids: CASSDRDMNTGELFF. CDR3 DNA sequence: TGTGCCAGCAGCGACCGGGACATGAACACCGGGGAGCTGTTTTTT.

The rearrangement joins TRBV11-3 to TRBJ2-7, with D perhaps matching TRBD2 (5 bases). Germline CDR1 is SGHNT and CDR2 is YENEEA. V was pared by 1 base and J by 2 bases, with 12 bases between. The CDR3 totals 15 residues. In nucleotides, the CDR3 is TGTGCCAGCAGCTTAGGAGGGCAGAAAACCTACGAGCAGTACTTC. Translation gives CASSLGGQKTYEQYF.

V usage is TRBV19 and J usage is TRBJ1-3; 8 bases are shared with TRBD1. The germline V gene has CDR1 LNHDA and CDR2 SQIVND (reference sequence). The trim removed 5 bases at V and 4 bases at J, leaving 10 bases unmatched. The CDR3 has 16 amino acids. CDR3 loop: CASSPWDRPAGNTIYF. Written as DNA, the CDR3 is TGTGCCAGTAGTCCCTGGGACAGGCCGGCGGGAAACACCATATATTTT.

The V and J genes are TRBV6-5 and TRBJ1-6, with no clear D. Germline CDR1 and CDR2: MNHEY and SVGAGI. The CDR3 covers 14 residues. Trimming took off 8 bases at V and 7 bases at J, with 15 bases between the two ends. CDR3: CASREYGLNSPLHF. The DNA of the CDR3 is TGTGCCAGCCGGGAGTATGGGCTCAATTCACCCCTCCACTTT.

This chain links TRBV24-1 with TRBJ2-2; TRBD2 matches at 9 bases. After removal of 3 bases from V and 3 bases from J, the junction contained 4 bases not matched to a gene. CDR1 and CDR2 (germline): KGHDR, SFDVKD. This CDR3 spans 16 amino acids. DNA of the CDR3: TGTGCCACCAGTGATCCTAGCGGGGCAGACACCGGGGAGCTGTTTTTT. Encoded protein: CATSDPSGADTGELFF.

The genes are TRBV2 and TRBJ2-1; 8 nucleotides line up with TRBD2. The V gene end was trimmed by 9 bases and the J gene end by 3 bases; junction bases not matched to a gene: 7. Germline lookup yields CDR1 SNHLY and CDR2 FYNNEI. The CDR3 has 14 residues. The CDR3 region is CASIAGINYNEQFF. The CDR3 DNA reads TGTGCCAGTATAGCGGGAATAAACTACAATGAGCAGTTCTTC.

This chain uses TRBV6-4 with TRBJ2-1; 11 nucleotides align to TRBD2. Germline-derived CDR1 and CDR2 are MRHNA and SNTAGT. The ends lost 6 bases at V and 5 bases at J; junction bases unmatched: 6. The CDR3 consists of 15 residues. CDR3 residues: CASRDPSGRNNEQFF. CDR3 nucleotides: TGTGCCAGCAGAGACCCTAGCGGGAGGAACAATGAGCAGTTCTTC.

The rearrangement links TRBV4-3 to TRBJ1-3; 11 nucleotides align to TRBD1. The V gene end was trimmed by 2 bases and the J gene end by 8 bases; junction bases not matched to a gene: 8. Looked up from germline, CDR1 is LGHNA and CDR2 is YSLEER. This CDR3 is built from 16 residues. CDR3 nucleotide sequence: TGCGCCAGCAGCCAACCACCGGGACAGGGGGGTCACACCATATATTTT. Translating gives CASSQPPGQGGHTIYF.